Listed here are 16 T cell receptor beta chains from one sample, sequenced in a study of blood T cell repertoires in COVID-19 (dated by TCRdb to about 2020). The library came from the immunoSEQ multiplex PCR assay. What TCRdb holds here is the immuneACCESS table cut down to in-frame rearrangements. Part of the clones is not present; checked against another copy, under half of the missing clones reflect an unresolved V gene, and the others are unexplained. This sample is represented by about 80,000 clones; around 83% of them were singletons. The ten most abundant clones make up 35% to 40% of the sample. The sequenced sample consisted of peripheral blood. These receptors were taken from an older man with active or convalescent COVID-19.

The J gene is TRBJ2-3, the V gene TRBV7-9, with D uncertain. Germline CDR1 is SEHNR and CDR2 is FQNEAQ (reference sequence). The CDR3 length is 14 residues. Trimming pared 0 bases from V and 2 bases from J, leaving 6 bases between. The DNA of the CDR3 is TGTGCCAGCAGCTTAGCGTTCAACACAGATACGCAGTATTTT. Translation gives CASSLAFNTDTQYF.

This clone was seen just once. The CDR3 protein is CASSPPPGQINYGYTF. The CDR3 nucleotides are TGTGCCAGCAGCCCCCCTCCCGGACAGATTAACTATGGCTACACCTTC. The chain is built from TRBV3-1 (or the pseudogene TRBV3-2) and TRBJ1-2, with D perhaps TRBD1 (6 bases). Trimming cost V 4 bases and J 1 base, with 16 bases left between them. This CDR3 is built from 16 residues. Germline V gene data show CDR1 as LGHDT and CDR2 as YNNKEL (reference sequence).

The chain carries TRBV18 and TRBJ1-5; TRBD1 aligns across 7 bases. V dropped 5 bases and J dropped 2; count of bases not matched to a gene: 3. The CDR3 runs to 14 residues. CDR1 is KGHSH, CDR2 LQKENI, per germline. CDR3: CASSFGTGNQPQHF. CDR3 nucleotide sequence: TGTGCCAGCTCATTCGGGACAGGCAATCAGCCCCAGCATTTT.

The chain has TRBV6-5 and TRBJ1-2, with TRBD1 as a possible D gene (5 bases). V was pared by 0 bases and J by 7 bases, with 12 bases between. This CDR3 region has 14 residues. Germline V lookup: CDR1 MNHEY, CDR2 SVGAGI. The CDR3 DNA sequence: TGTGCCAGCAGTTACTCGGGGCAGGGCGGTGGCTACACCTTC. Translating gives CASSYSGQGGGYTF.

The V and J genes are TRBV27 and TRBJ1-1; 7 bases fit TRBD1. J gave up 1 base and V 0 bases, and 2 bases lay outside the gene matches. The CDR3 is made up of 15 amino acids. Germline V gene lookup returns CDR1 MNHEY and CDR2 SMNVEV (reference sequence). The CDR3 sequence is CASSLSGQPNTEAFF. CDR3 nucleotide sequence: TGTGCCAGCAGTTTATCGGGACAGCCGAACACTGAAGCTTTCTTT.

This CDR3 is CASSTSGGGPTDTQYF. CDR3 bases: TGTGCCAGCTCAACTAGCGGGGGGGGGCCCACCGATACGCAGTATTTT. The chain is built from TRBV18 and TRBJ2-3; 13 positions agree with TRBD2. The V gene end was trimmed by 5 bases and the J gene end by 6 bases; junction bases not matched to a gene: 8. Germline values: CDR1 KGHSH, CDR2 LQKENI. This CDR3 has 16 residues.

The V call is TRBV6-5, the J call TRBJ2-7; 11 nucleotides match TRBD1. V lost 6 bases to trimming and J lost 3 bases; unmatched junction nucleotides: 4. CDR3 length: 14 amino acids. Germline loops: CDR1 MNHEY, CDR2 SVGAGI. The CDR3 bases are TGTGCCAGCAGGACCGGGACAGGGGGCTACGAGCAGTACTTC. Amino acid sequence: CASRTGTGGYEQYF.

The rearrangement links TRBV27 to TRBJ2-3; D is undetermined. Germline V gives CDR1 MNHEY, CDR2 SMNVEV (reference sequence). CDR3 length equals 14 residues. V shed 6 bases and J shed 4 bases, with 14 bases lying between them. The CDR3 DNA reads as TGTGCCAGCAGCCCAGGCTCGTTCGCAGATACGCAGTATTTT. Translated, it gives CASSPGSFADTQYF.

The chain couples TRBV5-4 to TRBJ2-3, with 11 nucleotides matching TRBD2. Germline CDR1 is SGHNT and CDR2 is YYREEE (reference sequence). The CDR3 length is 15 residues. The junction had 5 bases not matched to a gene; V was cut back by 3 bases and J by 5 bases. CDR3 residues: CASSSLAGEGDTQYF. As DNA, the CDR3 is TGTGCCAGCAGCTCACTAGCGGGAGAGGGAGATACGCAGTATTTT.

This chain uses TRBV19 with TRBJ2-7; D is unresolved. The ends were cut back, 0 bases at V and 3 bases at J, with 6 bases in the middle. The CDR3 extends over 13 amino acids. Looked up from germline, CDR1 is LNHDA and CDR2 is SQIVND (reference sequence). Here the CDR3 reads CASSIDGLYEQYF. CDR3 bases: TGTGCCAGTAGTATAGACGGTCTCTACGAGCAGTACTTC.

The rearrangement uses TRBV5-5 and TRBJ1-2; no clear D. The germline V gene encodes CDR1 SGHKS and CDR2 YYEKEE (reference sequence). The CDR3 loop spans 15 amino acids. The V end was cut by 4 bases, the J end by 0 bases, with 13 bases between. The CDR3 region has the DNA TGTGCCAGCAGCCGAGACGGAGGTACTAACTATGGCTACACCTTC. Residues: CASSRDGGTNYGYTF. Full variable domain (rest looked up from reference TRBV5-5 and TRBJ1-2): DAGVTQSPTHLIKTRGQQVTLRCSPISGHKSVSWYQQVLGQGPQFIFQYYEKEERGRGNFPDRFSARQFPNYSSELNVNALLLGDSALYLCASSRDGGTNYGYTFGSGTRLTVV.

This clone occurred a few times. The V gene is TRBV7-8, the J gene TRBJ1-6, with 9 bases that match TRBD1. The germline gives CDR1 SGHVS, CDR2 FQNEAQ. This CDR3 contains 14 residues. V gave up 5 bases and J gave up 7 bases; unmatched junction bases: 3. CDR3 region: CASSGGQGNSPLHF. DNA of the CDR3: TGTGCCAGCAGCGGTGGACAGGGGAATTCACCCCTCCACTTT.

The chain links TRBV27 to TRBJ2-2, with TRBD1 as a possible D gene (5 bases). V was trimmed by 3 bases and J by 1 base, leaving 6 bases between them. This CDR3 is 14 amino acids long. Germline V gene data show CDR1 as MNHEY and CDR2 as SMNVEV (reference sequence). CDR3 sequence: CASSFQGNTGELFF. The CDR3 DNA sequence: TGTGCCAGCAGTTTCCAGGGGAACACCGGGGAGCTGTTTTTT.

The V and J genes are TRBV5-4 and TRBJ1-1; 8 positions agree with TRBD1. With 0 bases clipped from V and 2 bases from J, the junction kept 9 bases outside the gene matches. The CDR3 totals 17 residues. The germline gives CDR1 SGHNT, CDR2 YYREEE (reference sequence). DNA for the CDR3: TGTGCCAGCAGCTTGGCCGCCAGAACAGGGGGAAACACTGAAGCTTTCTTT. This translates into CASSLAARTGGNTEAFF.

The gene calls are TRBV28 and TRBJ2-7, with 9 bases matching TRBD2. Germline loops: CDR1 MDHEN, CDR2 SYDVKM. This CDR3 region has 12 residues. V gave up 11 bases and J gave up 4 bases; unmatched junction bases: 6. CDR3 bases: TGTGCCTCCCAGCGGGAGGAATACGAGCAGTACTTC. Translated: CASQREEYEQYF.

The V gene is TRBV5-5, the J gene TRBJ2-7; TRBD1 matches at 9 bases. V was pared by 4 bases and J by 4 bases, with 12 bases of the junction left unmatched. Germline CDR1 SGHKS, CDR2 YYEKEE (reference sequence). This CDR3 is built from 16 residues. The chain's CDR3 is CASSNQDRGGSYEQYF. CDR3 nucleotide sequence: TGTGCCAGCAGCAATCAGGACAGGGGAGGGTCTTACGAGCAGTACTTC.